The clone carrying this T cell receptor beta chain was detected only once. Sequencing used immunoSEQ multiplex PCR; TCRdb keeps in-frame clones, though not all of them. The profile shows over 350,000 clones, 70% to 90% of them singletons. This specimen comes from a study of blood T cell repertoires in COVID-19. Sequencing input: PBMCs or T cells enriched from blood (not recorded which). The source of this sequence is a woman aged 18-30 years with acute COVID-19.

The CDR3 coding sequence is TGTGCCACCAGTGATAGACAGGGGACAGATACGCAGTATTTT. Translating gives CATSDRQGTDTQYF. The chain joins TRBV24-1 to TRBJ2-3; 8 bases are a match to TRBD1. Losses at the gene ends were 3 bases for V and 3 bases for J; bases not matched to a gene: 1. The CDR3 loop spans 14 amino acids. CDR1 KGHDR and CDR2 SFDVKD come from the germline V gene.